This entry lists 6 T cell receptor beta chains sequenced from one sample in a study of beta chain features in type 1 diabetes. Sequencing targeted expressed TCRB transcripts, as all isolated RNA had been reverse transcribed. Measured with immunoSEQ multiplex PCR; TCRdb has only the in-frame clones, and not every one. Of under 350,000 clones in the sample, about 8% were seen once. What was sequenced was central memory CD4+ T cells from blood. These receptors were collected from a woman aged 18 to 35 in good health.

This clone was observed at least ten times. V gene TRBV29-1 combines with J gene TRBJ1-1; D remains unclear. The ends were cut back, 6 bases at V and 10 bases at J, with 6 bases in the middle. CDR3 length: 8 amino acids. Germline lookup yields CDR1 SQVTM and CDR2 ANQGSEA. Written as DNA, the CDR3 is TGCAGCGTCGGAGGAGCTTTCTTT. Protein: CSVGGAFF.

This clone came up a few times. The chain links TRBV12-5 to TRBJ1-5; maybe TRBD1 (6 bases). Deletions cut 6 bases from V and 1 base from J, with 16 bases between. Germline V CDR1 and CDR2: LGHNT, FRNRAP. CDR3 length: 16 amino acids. The DNA for the CDR3 is TGTGCTAGTGGCCGAGAACAGGGATTGAGCAATCAGCCCCAGCATTTT. It specifies CASGREQGLSNQPQHF.

The rearrangement joins TRBV2 to TRBJ2-7; D is uncertain. This CDR3 is built from 11 residues. V gave up 2 bases and J gave up 8 bases, with 7 bases separating them. Germline CDR1 SNHLY, CDR2 FYNNEI. The CDR3 reads CASSESRKQYF. DNA for the CDR3: TGTGCCAGCAGTGAATCGAGGAAGCAGTACTTC.

The chain has TRBV4-3 and TRBJ2-2, with D maybe TRBD1 (6 bases). The CDR3 covers 15 residues. V lost 4 bases and J lost 6, with 15 bases in between. Germline lookup yields CDR1 LGHNA and CDR2 YSLEER. CDR3 region: CASSPDRPRAGELFF. DNA of the CDR3: TGCGCCAGCAGCCCCGACAGGCCCCGGGCCGGGGAGCTGTTTTTT.

The chain links TRBV4-3 to TRBJ1-2; maybe TRBD1 (5 bases). The germline V gene encodes CDR1 LGHNA and CDR2 YSLEER. The CDR3 runs to 15 residues. Trimming took 0 bases from V and 4 from J, leaving 12 bases between them. CDR3 sequence (DNA): TGCGCCAGCAGCCAAGATGCTCAGGGAGTCTATGGCTACACCTTC. Translation: CASSQDAQGVYGYTF.

The rearrangement uses TRBV6-5 and TRBJ2-3, with a weak D call TRBD1 (6 bases). Trimming stripped 0 bases from V and 5 bases from J, with 15 bases between. The CDR3 spans 16 residues. Per germline, CDR1 MNHEY and CDR2 SVGAGI. DNA for the CDR3: TGTGCCAGCAGTTACTCGCAAAACAGGGTAGTAGATACGCAGTATTTT. Amino acids: CASSYSQNRVVDTQYF.